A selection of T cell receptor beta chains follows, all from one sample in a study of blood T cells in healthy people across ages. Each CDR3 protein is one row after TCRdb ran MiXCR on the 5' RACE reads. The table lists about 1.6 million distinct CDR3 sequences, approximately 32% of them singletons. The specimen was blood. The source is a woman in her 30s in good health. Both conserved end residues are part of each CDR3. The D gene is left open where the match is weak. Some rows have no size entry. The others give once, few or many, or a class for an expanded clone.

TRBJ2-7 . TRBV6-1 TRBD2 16 TGTGCCACCAGTGAAGCTATCAGCGGGGGGGCACGCGAGCAGTACTTC CATSEAISGGAREQYF
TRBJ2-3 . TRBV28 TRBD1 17 TGTGCCAGCAGGACCAGGGGCCGGGACAGGGGGCTTTATACGCAGTATTTT CASRTRGRDRGLYTQYF
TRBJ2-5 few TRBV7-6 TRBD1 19 TGTGCCAGCAGCTACCCGGGACAGGAGCTTACCAGTATACAAGAGACCCAGTACTTC CASSYPGQELTSIQETQYF
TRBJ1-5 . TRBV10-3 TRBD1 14 TGTGCCATCAGTGGGGGACAGATTAATCAGCCCCAGCATTTT CAISGGQINQPQHF
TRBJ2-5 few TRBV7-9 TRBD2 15 TGTGCCAGCAGCCAGACTAGCGGGAGCGAAGAGACCCAGTACTTC CASSQTSGSEETQYF
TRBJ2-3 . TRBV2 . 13 TGTGCCACCGACAACTGGGACGGGGATACGCAGTATTTT CATDNWDGDTQYF
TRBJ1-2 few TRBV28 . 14 TGTGCCAGCAGCCTAACCTCGTCGAGACAGGGCTACACCTTC CASSLTSSRQGYTF
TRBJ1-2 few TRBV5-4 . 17 TGTGCCAGCAGCTTATTTTGGTTGGAGGCGGGGCTCTATGGCTACACCTTC CASSLFWLEAGLYGYTF
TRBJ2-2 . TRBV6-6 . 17 TGTGCCAGCACCCCAATCGAAGGGCAGTCTAGGACCGGGGAGCTGTTTTTT CASTPIEGQSRTGELFF
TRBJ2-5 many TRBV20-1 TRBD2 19 TGCAGTGCTAGAGTAGTAGGAGCGGGGGGGCGGGGCCCCCAAGAGACCCAGTACTTC CSARVVGAGGRGPQETQYF
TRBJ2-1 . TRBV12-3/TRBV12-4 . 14 TGTGCCAGCAGTCCAACGGGTACCTACAATGAGCAGTTCTTC CASSPTGTYNEQFF